This paragraph covers one T cell receptor (beta chain) sequence. Germline V gives CDR1 SQVTM, CDR2 ANQGSEA. With 4 bases removed from V and 3 bases from J, the gap between germline ends came to 12 bases. This CDR3 region has 14 residues. The data belong to a study of T cell responses to AZD1222 COVID-19 vaccine. Method: immunoSEQ multiplex PCR; TCRdb's copy keeps in-frame clones and lacks some. In the table there are around 120,000 clones, about nine tenths of which are singletons. This TCR was recovered from an adult who received the AZD1222 COVID-19 vaccine. This chain links TRBV29-1 with TRBJ1-4; tentative D call: TRBD1 (5 bases). Sequenced here: peripheral blood, sampled 28 days after the second AZD1222 dose. CDR3 sequence reads: CSVGTNGANEKLFF. The DNA for the CDR3 is TGCAGCGTTGGGACAAATGGGGCTAATGAAAAACTGTTTTTT.